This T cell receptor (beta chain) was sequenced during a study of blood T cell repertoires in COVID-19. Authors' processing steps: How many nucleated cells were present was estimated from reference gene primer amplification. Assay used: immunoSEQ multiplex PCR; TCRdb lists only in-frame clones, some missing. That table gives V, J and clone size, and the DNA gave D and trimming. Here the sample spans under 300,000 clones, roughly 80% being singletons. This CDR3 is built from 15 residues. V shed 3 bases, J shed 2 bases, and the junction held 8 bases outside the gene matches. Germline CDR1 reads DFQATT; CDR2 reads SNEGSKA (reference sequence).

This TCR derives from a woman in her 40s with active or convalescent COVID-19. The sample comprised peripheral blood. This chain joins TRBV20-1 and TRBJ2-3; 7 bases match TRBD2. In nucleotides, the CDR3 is TGCAGTGCTAGTATTGGGGGGGGGTTCACAGATACGCAGTATTTT. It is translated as CSASIGGGFTDTQYF.